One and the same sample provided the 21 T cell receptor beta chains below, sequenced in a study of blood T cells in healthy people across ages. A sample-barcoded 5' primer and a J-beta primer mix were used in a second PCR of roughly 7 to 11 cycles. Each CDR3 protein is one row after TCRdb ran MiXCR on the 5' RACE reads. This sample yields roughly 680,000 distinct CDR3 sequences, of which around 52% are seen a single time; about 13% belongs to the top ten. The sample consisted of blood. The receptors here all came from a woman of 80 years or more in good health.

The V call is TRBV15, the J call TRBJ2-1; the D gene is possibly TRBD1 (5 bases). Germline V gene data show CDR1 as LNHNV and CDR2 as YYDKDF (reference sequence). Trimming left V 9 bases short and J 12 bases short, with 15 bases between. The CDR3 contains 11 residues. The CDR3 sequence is CATVRGFRQFF. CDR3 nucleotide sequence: TGTGCCACGGTAAGGGGATTCCGGCAGTTCTTC.

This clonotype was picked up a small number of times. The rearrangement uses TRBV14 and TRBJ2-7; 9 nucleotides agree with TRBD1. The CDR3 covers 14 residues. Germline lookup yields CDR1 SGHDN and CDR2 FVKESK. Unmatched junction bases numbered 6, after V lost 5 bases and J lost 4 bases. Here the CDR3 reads CASSSAGQGYEQYF. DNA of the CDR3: TGTGCCAGCAGCTCGGCGGGACAGGGATACGAGCAGTACTTC. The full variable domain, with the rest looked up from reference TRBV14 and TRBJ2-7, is EAGVTQFPSHSVIEKGQTVTLRCDPISGHDNLYWYRRVMGKEIKFLLHFVKESKQDESGMPNNRFLAERTGGTYSTLKVQPAELEDSGVYFCASSSAGQGYEQYFGPGTRLTVT.

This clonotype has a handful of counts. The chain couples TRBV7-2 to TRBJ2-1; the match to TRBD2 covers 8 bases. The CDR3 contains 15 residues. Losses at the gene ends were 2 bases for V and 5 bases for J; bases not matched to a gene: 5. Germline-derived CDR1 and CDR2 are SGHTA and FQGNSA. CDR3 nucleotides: TGTGCCAGCAGCTTATTCGGGGGGGGAGACAATGAGCAGTTCTTC. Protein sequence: CASSLFGGGDNEQFF.

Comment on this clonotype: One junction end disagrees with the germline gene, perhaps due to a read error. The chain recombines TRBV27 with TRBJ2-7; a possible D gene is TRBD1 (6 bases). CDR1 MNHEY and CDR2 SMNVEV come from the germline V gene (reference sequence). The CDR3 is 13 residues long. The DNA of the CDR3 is TGTGCCAGCAGTTTAAGGGGGTCCTACAAGCAGTACTTC. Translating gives CASSLRGSYKQYF.

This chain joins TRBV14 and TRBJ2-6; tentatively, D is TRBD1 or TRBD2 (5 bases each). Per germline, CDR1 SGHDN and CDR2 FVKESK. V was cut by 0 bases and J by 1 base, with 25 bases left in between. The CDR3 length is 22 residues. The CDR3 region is CASSQDWFQSLRGPSGANVLTF. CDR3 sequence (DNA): TGTGCCAGCAGCCAAGATTGGTTTCAATCTTTACGGGGCCCGTCTGGGGCCAACGTCCTGACTTTC.

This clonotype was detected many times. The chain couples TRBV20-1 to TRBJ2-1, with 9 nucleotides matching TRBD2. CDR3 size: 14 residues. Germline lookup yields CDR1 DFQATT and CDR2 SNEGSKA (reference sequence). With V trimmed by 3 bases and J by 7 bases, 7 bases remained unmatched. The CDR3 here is CSASRAGGRNEQFF. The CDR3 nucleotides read TGCAGTGCTAGTAGAGCGGGAGGACGTAATGAGCAGTTCTTC.

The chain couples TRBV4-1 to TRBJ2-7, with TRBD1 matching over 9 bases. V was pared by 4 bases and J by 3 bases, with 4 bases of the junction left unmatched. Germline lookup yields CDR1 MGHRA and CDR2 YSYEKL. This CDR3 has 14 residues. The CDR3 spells CASSLRDRVYEQYF. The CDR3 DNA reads TGCGCCAGCAGCCTCCGGGACAGGGTCTACGAGCAGTACTTC.

CDR3 in DNA: TGCGCCAGCAGCCAAGTTTCAGGGGTGGAGACCCAGTACTTC. Protein product: CASSQVSGVETQYF. The chain recombines TRBV4-1 with TRBJ2-5, with a possible D match to TRBD1 (6 bases). This CDR3 is 14 amino acids long. V lost 1 base and J lost 5, with 11 bases in between. CDR1 and CDR2 from the germline V gene are MGHRA and YSYEKL.

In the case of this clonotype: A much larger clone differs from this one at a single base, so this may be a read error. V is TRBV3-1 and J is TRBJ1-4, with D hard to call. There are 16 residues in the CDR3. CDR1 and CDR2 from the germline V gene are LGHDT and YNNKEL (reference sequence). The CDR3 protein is CAGSQDRRWANEKLFF. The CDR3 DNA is TGTGCCGGCAGCCAAGATAGGAGATGGGCTAATGAAAAACTGTTTTTT. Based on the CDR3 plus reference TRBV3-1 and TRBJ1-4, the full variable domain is DTAVSQTPKYLVTQMGNDKSIKCEQNLGHDTMYWYKQDSKKFLKIMFSYNNKELIINETVPNRFSPKSPDKAHLNLHINSLELGDSAVYFCAGSQDRRWANEKLFFGSGTQLSVL.

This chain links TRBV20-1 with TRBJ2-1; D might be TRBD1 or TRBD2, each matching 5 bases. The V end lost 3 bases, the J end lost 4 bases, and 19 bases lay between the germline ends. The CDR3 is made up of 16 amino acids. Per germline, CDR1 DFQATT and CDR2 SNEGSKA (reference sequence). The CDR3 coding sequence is TGCAGTGCTAGTGGGACCCGGCCGGGCATTTACAATGAGCAGTTCTTC. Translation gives CSASGTRPGIYNEQFF.

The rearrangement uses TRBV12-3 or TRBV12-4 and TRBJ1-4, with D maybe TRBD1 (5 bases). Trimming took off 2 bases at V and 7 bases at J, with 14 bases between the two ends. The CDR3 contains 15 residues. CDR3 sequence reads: CASSLSGAQTEKLFF. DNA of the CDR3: TGTGCCAGCAGTTTATCCGGGGCGCAGACTGAAAAACTGTTTTTT.

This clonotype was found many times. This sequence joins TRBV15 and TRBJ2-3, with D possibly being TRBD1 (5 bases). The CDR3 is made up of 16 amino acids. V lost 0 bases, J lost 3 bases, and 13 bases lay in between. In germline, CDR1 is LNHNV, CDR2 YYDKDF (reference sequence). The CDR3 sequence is CATSRDYIRVTDTQYF. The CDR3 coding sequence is TGTGCCACCAGCAGAGATTATATCAGGGTTACAGATACGCAGTATTTT. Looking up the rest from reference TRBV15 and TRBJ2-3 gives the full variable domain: DAMVIQNPRYQVTQFGKPVTLSCSQTLNHNVMYWYQQKSSQAPKLLFHYYDKDFNNEADTPDNFQSRRPNTSFCFLDIRSPGLGDTAMYLCATSRDYIRVTDTQYFGPGTRLTVL.

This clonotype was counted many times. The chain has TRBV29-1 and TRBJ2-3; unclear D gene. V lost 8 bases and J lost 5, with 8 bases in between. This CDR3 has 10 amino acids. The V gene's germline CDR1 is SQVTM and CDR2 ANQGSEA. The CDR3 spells CSTWGDTQYF. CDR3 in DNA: TGCAGCACATGGGGAGATACGCAGTATTTT.

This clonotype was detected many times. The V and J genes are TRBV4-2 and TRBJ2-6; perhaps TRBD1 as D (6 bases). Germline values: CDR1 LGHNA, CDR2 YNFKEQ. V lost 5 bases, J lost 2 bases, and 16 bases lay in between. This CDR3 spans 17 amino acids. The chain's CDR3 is CASSKSQGSTGANVLTF. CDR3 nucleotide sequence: TGTGCCAGCAGCAAGTCACAGGGATCGACTGGGGCCAACGTCCTGACTTTC.

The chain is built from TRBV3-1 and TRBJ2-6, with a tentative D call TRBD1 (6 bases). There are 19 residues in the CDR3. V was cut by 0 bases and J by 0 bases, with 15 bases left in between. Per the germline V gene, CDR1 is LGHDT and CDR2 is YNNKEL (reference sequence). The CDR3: CASSQERPGHDSGANVLTF. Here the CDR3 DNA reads TGTGCCAGCAGCCAAGAAAGACCGGGACATGACTCTGGGGCCAACGTCCTGACTTTC.

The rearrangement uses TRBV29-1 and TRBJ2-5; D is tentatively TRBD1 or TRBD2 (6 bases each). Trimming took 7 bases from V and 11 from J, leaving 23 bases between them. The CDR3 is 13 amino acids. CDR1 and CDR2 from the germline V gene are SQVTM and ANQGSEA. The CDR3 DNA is TGCAGCGGAGGGGGGTCGGGGCCGAATGAGCAGTACTTC. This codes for CSGGGSGPNEQYF.

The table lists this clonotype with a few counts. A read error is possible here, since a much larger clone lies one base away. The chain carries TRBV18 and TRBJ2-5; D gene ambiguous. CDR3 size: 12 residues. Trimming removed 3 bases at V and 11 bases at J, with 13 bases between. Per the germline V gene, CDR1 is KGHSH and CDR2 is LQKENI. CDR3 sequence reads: CASSPGVDEQYF. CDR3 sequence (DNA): TGTGCCAGCTCACCTGGAGTGGATGAGCAGTACTTC.

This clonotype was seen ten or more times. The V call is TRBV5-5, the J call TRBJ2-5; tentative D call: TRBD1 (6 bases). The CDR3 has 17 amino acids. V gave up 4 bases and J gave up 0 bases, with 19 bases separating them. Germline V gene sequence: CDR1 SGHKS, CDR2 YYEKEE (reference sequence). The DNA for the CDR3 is TGTGCCAGCAGCATCGAACCGCAGGGGTTCCACCAAGAGACCCAGTACTTC. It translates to CASSIEPQGFHQETQYF. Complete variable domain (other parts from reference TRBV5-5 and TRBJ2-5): DAGVTQSPTHLIKTRGQQVTLRCSPISGHKSVSWYQQVLGQGPQFIFQYYEKEERGRGNFPDRFSARQFPNYSSELNVNALLLGDSALYLCASSIEPQGFHQETQYFGPGTRLLVL.

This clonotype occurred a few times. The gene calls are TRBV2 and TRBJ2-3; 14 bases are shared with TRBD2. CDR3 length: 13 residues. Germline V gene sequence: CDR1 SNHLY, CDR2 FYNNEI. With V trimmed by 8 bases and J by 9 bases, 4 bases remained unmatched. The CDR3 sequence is CASRGTSGSTQYF. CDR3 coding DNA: TGTGCCAGCCGAGGGACTAGCGGGAGCACGCAGTATTTT.

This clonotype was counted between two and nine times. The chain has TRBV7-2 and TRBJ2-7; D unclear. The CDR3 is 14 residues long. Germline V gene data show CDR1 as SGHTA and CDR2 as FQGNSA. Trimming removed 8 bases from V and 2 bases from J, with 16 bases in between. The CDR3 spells CASRLDGGTYEQYF. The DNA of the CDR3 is TGTGCCAGCCGCCTTGACGGTGGGACCTACGAGCAGTACTTC.

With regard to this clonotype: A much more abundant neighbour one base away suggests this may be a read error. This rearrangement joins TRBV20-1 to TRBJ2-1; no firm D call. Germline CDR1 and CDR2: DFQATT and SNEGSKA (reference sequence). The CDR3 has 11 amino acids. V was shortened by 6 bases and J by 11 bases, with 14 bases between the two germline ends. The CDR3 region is CSAELTEKQFF. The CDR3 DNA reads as TGCAGTGCAGAACTAACGGAGAAGCAGTTCTTC.